One sample yielded the 31 T cell receptor beta chains listed below, sequenced in a study of blood T cell repertoires in COVID-19. Generated by immunoSEQ multiplex PCR, the TCRdb table keeps only in-frame clones and is missing some. The sample carries roughly 410,000 clones, roughly 90% recorded once. The sample was peripheral blood. The receptors originated from a man aged 40-49 years with acute or convalescent COVID-19.

The rearrangement joins TRBV6-5 to TRBJ1-1; possibly TRBD1 for D (6 bases). The CDR3 sequence is 14 residues long. V was clipped by 6 bases and J by 1 base, with 12 bases between them. CDR1 is MNHEY, CDR2 SVGAGI, per germline. CDR3 region: CASSGRTANTEAFF. CDR3 coding DNA: TGTGCCAGCAGCGGAAGGACAGCGAACACTGAAGCTTTCTTT.

V gene TRBV12-3 or TRBV12-4 combines with J gene TRBJ1-5; D gene ambiguous. V was trimmed by 3 bases and J by 6 bases, leaving 9 bases between them. The CDR3 has 13 amino acids. This CDR3 reads CASSFREGQPQHF. As DNA, the CDR3 is TGTGCCAGCAGTTTCAGAGAGGGTCAGCCCCAGCATTTT.

The rearrangement joins TRBV15 to TRBJ2-2; D may be TRBD2 (6 bases). Trimming took off 5 bases at V and 4 bases at J, with 14 bases between the two ends. CDR3 length: 15 amino acids. Germline V lookup: CDR1 LNHNV, CDR2 YYDKDF (reference sequence). The CDR3: CATSLSGSGTGELFF. The CDR3 nucleotides are TGTGCCACCAGCCTAAGCGGGTCCGGCACCGGGGAGCTGTTTTTT.

This chain uses TRBV28 with TRBJ1-2; TRBD1 might be the D (5 bases). CDR1 is MDHEN and CDR2 is SYDVKM in the germline V gene. This CDR3 has 14 amino acids. Trimming cost V 6 bases and J 5 bases, with 16 bases left between them. In DNA form, the CDR3 reads TGTGCCAGCAGGGAGGCGGGACTTGGGTATGGCTACACCTTC. Its translation: CASREAGLGYGYTF.

This chain connects TRBV28 to TRBJ1-6, with 9 positions matching TRBD1. This CDR3 is 15 amino acids long. With V trimmed by 5 bases and J by 7 bases, 6 bases remained unmatched. Germline assignment: CDR1 MDHEN and CDR2 SYDVKM. The CDR3 reads CASSPPGTGNSPLHF. The CDR3 DNA reads as TGTGCCAGCAGTCCCCCCGGGACAGGGAATTCACCCCTCCACTTT.

V is TRBV7-3 and J is TRBJ1-4, with 8 bases identical to TRBD1. The CDR3 length is 15 residues. After removal of 5 bases from V and 7 bases from J, the junction contained 9 bases not matched to a gene. The V gene's germline CDR1 is SGHTA and CDR2 FQGTGA. The CDR3 DNA reads TGTGCCAGCAGCCATCAAGACAGGGGCGGTGAAAAACTGTTTTTT. Amino acids: CASSHQDRGGEKLFF. Filled out from reference TRBV7-3 and TRBJ1-4, the complete variable domain reads GAGVSQTPSNKVTEKGKYVELRCDPISGHTALYWYRQSLGQGPEFLIYFQGTGAADDSGLPNDRFFAVRPEGSVSTLKIQRTERGDSAVYLCASSHQDRGGEKLFFGSGTQLSVL.

The V gene is TRBV5-4, the J gene TRBJ1-2; D may be TRBD1 (5 bases). V lost 0 bases and J 7 bases, leaving 7 bases between the germline ends. Germline CDR1 is SGHNT and CDR2 is YYREEE (reference sequence). There are 12 residues in the CDR3. The CDR3 DNA follows: TGTGCCAGCAGCTTGGGGCAGGGTGGCTACACCTTC. Its translation: CASSLGQGGYTF.

Of note for this clone: This sample includes further DNA sequences coding for the same CDR3. The chain recombines TRBV9 with TRBJ2-2, with TRBD2 matching over 8 bases. This CDR3 spans 16 amino acids. The V and J ends lost 1 base and 4 bases, in that order; junction bases with no gene match: 6. In germline, CDR1 is SGDLS, CDR2 YYNGEE. The DNA of the CDR3 is TGTGCCAGCAGCGTAACCAGCGGGAGATCCACCGGGGAGCTGTTTTTT. It encodes CASSVTSGRSTGELFF.

The chain employs TRBV28 and TRBJ2-1; no clear D gene. CDR3 size: 11 residues. The germline CDR1 and CDR2 sequences are MDHEN and SYDVKM. The V end lost 3 bases, the J end lost 9 bases, and 6 bases lay between the germline ends. CDR3 DNA sequence: TGTGCCAGCAGTTTTCTTAGTGAGCAGTTCTTC. Translated: CASSFLSEQFF. The full variable domain, its missing parts supplied by reference TRBV28 and TRBJ2-1, is DVKVTQSSRYLVKRTGEKVFLECVQDMDHENMFWYRQDPGLGLRLIYFSYDVKMKEKGDIPEGYSVSREKKERFSLILESASTNQTSMYLCASSFLSEQFFGPGTRLTVL.

This chain uses TRBV19 with TRBJ1-3; possible D gene TRBD1, 6 bases. The length of the CDR3 is 16 residues. Trimming removed 6 bases from V and 0 bases from J, with 15 bases in between. CDR1 and CDR2 from the germline V gene are LNHDA and SQIVND (reference sequence). The CDR3 is CASSQGPASSGNTIYF. CDR3 coding DNA: TGTGCCAGTAGCCAGGGGCCTGCGAGCTCTGGAAACACCATATATTTT.

The chain couples TRBV2 to TRBJ2-2; TRBD1 agrees at 8 bases. CDR1 and CDR2 from the germline V gene are SNHLY and FYNNEI. This CDR3 has 14 amino acids. V was pared by 4 bases and J by 7 bases, with 5 bases of the junction left unmatched. This chain's CDR3 is CASSARTGIGELFF. DNA for the CDR3: TGTGCCAGCAGTGCCCGGACAGGGATCGGGGAGCTGTTTTTT.

V is TRBV5-1 and J is TRBJ1-1, with D possibly TRBD1 on 5 matching bases. Germline V gene data show CDR1 as SGHRS and CDR2 as YFSETQ. CDR3 length: 15 amino acids. Trimming cost V 2 bases and J 6 bases, with 17 bases left between them. The CDR3 loop is CASSLIAGTQAEAFF. In nucleotides, the CDR3 is TGCGCCAGCAGCTTAATCGCCGGGACTCAGGCTGAAGCTTTCTTT.

This chain links TRBV2 with TRBJ2-7, with D possibly matching TRBD2 (7 bases). Germline V gene sequence: CDR1 SNHLY, CDR2 FYNNEI. Trimming removed 9 bases at V and 2 bases at J, with 14 bases between. This CDR3 contains 13 residues. The CDR3 region is CARGGGSPYEQYF. The CDR3 bases are TGTGCCAGGGGAGGGGGGAGCCCCTACGAGCAGTACTTC.

The chain employs TRBV27 and TRBJ1-1, with no clear D. Trimming cost V 6 bases and J 2 bases, with 16 bases left between them. Germline V gene data show CDR1 as MNHEY and CDR2 as SMNVEV (reference sequence). The CDR3 length is 15 residues. The CDR3 sequence is CASRKGEGSNTEAFF. CDR3 coding DNA: TGTGCCAGCAGAAAGGGTGAGGGAAGTAACACTGAAGCTTTCTTT.

This clone has only one observation. This sequence joins TRBV5-1 and TRBJ2-6; the D gene is possibly TRBD1 (6 bases). Germline loops: CDR1 SGHRS, CDR2 YFSETQ. This CDR3 spans 21 amino acids. The V gene lost 3 bases and the J gene lost 0 bases, with 25 bases spanning the gap. The chain's CDR3 is CASSSRPSQGYTLSGANVLTF. The CDR3 DNA follows: TGCGCCAGCAGCTCGAGACCCAGCCAGGGGTATACCCTCTCTGGGGCCAACGTCCTGACTTTC.

The V gene is TRBV7-9, the J gene TRBJ1-3, with TRBD1 matching over 11 bases. The CDR3 runs to 13 residues. Germline V gives CDR1 SEHNR, CDR2 FQNEAQ (reference sequence). With 5 bases clipped from V and 8 bases from J, the junction kept 2 bases outside the gene matches. As DNA, the CDR3 is TGTGCCAGCAGCGGGACAGGGGGGTACACCATATATTTT. Translated, it gives CASSGTGGYTIYF.

This chain uses TRBV18 with TRBJ1-6; D possibly corresponds to TRBD1 (6 bases). Germline V lookup: CDR1 KGHSH, CDR2 LQKENI. V lost 5 bases and J 5 bases, leaving 7 bases between the germline ends. There are 13 residues in the CDR3. In DNA form, the CDR3 reads TGTGCCAGCTCAGGACAGAATAATTCACCCCTCCACTTT. This codes for CASSGQNNSPLHF.

The chain carries TRBV29-1 and TRBJ2-7; 7 bases agree with TRBD2. V trimming: 4 bases; J trimming: 4 bases; junction bases outside the gene matches: 7. The germline CDR1 and CDR2 sequences are SQVTM and ANQGSEA. The CDR3 loop spans 13 amino acids. The CDR3 reads CSVVRGMSYEQYF. As DNA, the CDR3 is TGCAGCGTTGTGCGGGGGATGTCGTACGAGCAGTACTTC.

CDR3 sequence reads: CSVDGDGTSNEQYF. The DNA of the CDR3 is TGCAGCGTTGATGGAGATGGGACTAGCAACGAGCAGTACTTC. The J gene is TRBJ2-7, the V gene TRBV29-1; 9 nucleotides align to TRBD2. Trimming at V came to 3 bases and at J to 5 bases, leaving 8 bases not matched to a gene. This CDR3 comprises 14 residues. The V gene's germline CDR1 is SQVTM and CDR2 ANQGSEA.

This clone was seen a handful of times. V gene TRBV4-3 combines with J gene TRBJ2-7, with D possibly being TRBD2 (7 bases). This CDR3 contains 16 residues. Trimming took 0 bases from V and 2 from J, leaving 14 bases between them. Germline V gives CDR1 LGHNA, CDR2 YSLEER. The CDR3 protein is CASSQDDGGPPYEQYF. The CDR3 nucleotides read TGCGCCAGCAGCCAAGATGACGGGGGGCCACCCTACGAGCAGTACTTC.

The V gene is TRBV27, the J gene TRBJ2-7, with 8 bases aligning to TRBD2. There are 15 residues in the CDR3. Germline V CDR1 and CDR2: MNHEY, SMNVEV (reference sequence). Germline trimming cut 5 bases from V and 2 bases from J; bases unmatched to any gene: 8. The CDR3 DNA reads TGTGCCAGCAGTCCTAACGGGGGGGTTACCTACGAGCAGTACTTC. Protein: CASSPNGGVTYEQYF.

The CDR3 nucleotides read TGTGCCAGCAACGACCTCAAGACTGATCTCAATGAAAAACTGTTTTTT. As protein: CASNDLKTDLNEKLFF. The V call is TRBV2, the J call TRBJ1-4; D gene unclear. Deletions cut 7 bases from V and 5 bases from J, with 20 bases between. Germline V gene data show CDR1 as SNHLY and CDR2 as FYNNEI. This CDR3 is built from 16 residues.

The chain links TRBV10-1 to TRBJ2-3; 10 nucleotides align to TRBD2. The CDR3 extends over 17 amino acids. Germline CDR1 WNHNN, CDR2 SYGVQD (reference sequence). CDR3 sequence: CAPKGTSALISTDTQYF. The CDR3 DNA follows: TGCGCTCCTAAGGGGACTAGCGCTCTGATTAGCACAGATACGCAGTATTTT.

CDR3 sequence: CASSLGTSSYEQYF. CDR3 nucleotide sequence: TGTGCCAGCAGTTTAGGGACAAGCTCCTACGAGCAGTACTTC. This chain connects TRBV28 to TRBJ2-7; possibly TRBD1 for D (6 bases). The CDR3 has 14 amino acids. The ends were cut back, 2 bases at V and 0 bases at J, with 8 bases in the middle. In germline, CDR1 is MDHEN, CDR2 SYDVKM.

This chain joins TRBV19 and TRBJ2-6; 10 bases fit TRBD1. The CDR3 runs 18 residues. Germline V gives CDR1 LNHDA, CDR2 SQIVND (reference sequence). V lost 5 bases to trimming and J lost 0 bases; unmatched junction nucleotides: 7. The CDR3 region has the DNA TGTGCCAGTAGTCCGACAGGGGGCGGTTTCTCTGGGGCCAACGTCCTGACTTTC. It encodes CASSPTGGGFSGANVLTF.

The genes are TRBV6-6 and TRBJ1-2, with D unresolved. Germline V gene data show CDR1 as MNHNY and CDR2 as SVGAGI (reference sequence). The CDR3 is made up of 14 amino acids. The V end was cut by 2 bases, the J end by 10 bases, with 17 bases between. CDR3 loop: CASSYPQDTVAYTF. In DNA, the CDR3 is TGTGCCAGCAGTTACCCCCAGGATACGGTGGCCTACACCTTC.

J is TRBJ1-1 and V is TRBV5-4; possible D gene TRBD1, 5 bases. Per germline, CDR1 SGHNT and CDR2 YYREEE (reference sequence). V was clipped by 7 bases and J by 0 bases, with 10 bases between them. This CDR3 is 13 amino acids long. CDR3 bases: TGTGCCAGCGGGGCAGCCATGAACACTGAAGCTTTCTTT. Translation gives CASGAAMNTEAFF.

V gene TRBV5-1 combines with J gene TRBJ1-1; D call uncertain. The CDR3 is 14 residues long. The germline V and J ends were trimmed by 0 bases and 0 bases, with 6 bases remaining between them. CDR1 and CDR2 from the germline V gene are SGHRS and YFSETQ. CDR3 DNA sequence: TGCGCCAGCAGCTTGGCCGCTATGAACACTGAAGCTTTCTTT. This translates into CASSLAAMNTEAFF.

This chain connects TRBV7-3 to TRBJ2-2; weak D call: TRBD2 (5 bases). This CDR3 contains 16 residues. V gave up 2 bases and J gave up 2 bases, with 12 bases separating them. The V gene's germline CDR1 is SGHTA and CDR2 FQGTGA. CDR3 nucleotides: TGTGCCAGCAGCTTAGGACTCTCGGGTAACACCGGGGAGCTGTTTTTT. It encodes CASSLGLSGNTGELFF.

The V and J genes are TRBV7-9 and TRBJ1-2, with a tentative D call TRBD1 (6 bases). Trimming stripped 5 bases from V and 3 bases from J, with 16 bases between. This CDR3 has 15 amino acids. Germline V lookup: CDR1 SEHNR, CDR2 FQNEAQ (reference sequence). CDR3 residues: CASSAGTRSDYGYTF. The CDR3 DNA sequence: TGTGCCAGCAGCGCCGGGACAAGGTCAGACTATGGCTACACCTTC.

V gene TRBV27 combines with J gene TRBJ2-2, with a possible D match to TRBD2 (5 bases). The length of the CDR3 is 14 residues. CDR1 MNHEY and CDR2 SMNVEV come from the germline V gene (reference sequence). Trimming stripped 6 bases from V and 3 bases from J, with 11 bases between. The CDR3 region is CASRRGQDTGELFF. DNA for the CDR3: TGTGCCAGCAGGAGAGGGCAGGACACCGGGGAGCTGTTTTTT.